One sample yielded the 29 T cell receptor beta chains listed below, sequenced in a study of tumor-infiltrating lymphocytes in primary liver carcinoma. Reverse transcription of roughly 0.45 ug total RNA with a constant-region primer produced TCR beta cDNA. ARM-PCR was slightly modified, and three nested multiplex PCR rounds with it gave rise to the TCR beta libraries. Investigators reported that the first two PCR rounds, at roughly 10 cycles each, used TRBV1-TRBV30 forward primers with a C-beta reverse primer. MiXCR, run by TCRdb on the multiplex PCR reads, gives a single entry per CDR3 protein. The sample has roughly 330,000 distinct CDR3 sequences; approximately 64% are singletons. In addition to blood RNA drawn from unsorted whole blood, germline DNA was extracted. Sequenced: peripheral blood. These receptors originate from a man aged 40-50 years with primary liver carcinoma and hepatitis B virus infection.

Many counts were recorded for this clonotype. V and J are TRBV6-6 and TRBJ2-1, with 14 positions matching TRBD2. The ends lost 4 bases at V and 9 bases at J; junction bases unmatched: 8. The CDR3 totals 16 residues. CDR1 and CDR2 (germline): MNHNY, SVGAGI (reference sequence). CDR3 region: CASSSAGLAGAGEQFF. CDR3 in DNA: TGTGCCAGCAGTTCGGCGGGACTAGCGGGAGCAGGTGAGCAGTTCTTC.

This clonotype was recorded once. The junction departs from germline at one end; a sequencing error may be responsible. The J gene is TRBJ2-3, the V gene TRBV5-5; maybe TRBD2 (5 bases). This CDR3 is built from 16 residues. Germline loops: CDR1 SGHKS, CDR2 YYEKEE (reference sequence). The CDR3, as DNA: TGTACCAGCAGCTCGACCATAGCCGGGGTGACAGATACGCAGTATTTT. Its translation is CTSSSTIAGVTDTQYF.

On this clonotype: The junction departs from germline at one end; a sequencing error may be responsible. The chain's CDR3 is CAFGQQSTDTQCF. The CDR3 nucleotides are TGCGCCTTTGGGCAGCAGAGCACAGATACGCAATGTTTT. This chain uses TRBV10-2 with TRBJ2-3; D call uncertain. This CDR3 spans 13 amino acids. CDR1 and CDR2 from the germline V gene are WSHSY and SAAADI.

The V call is TRBV10-3, the J call TRBJ1-3, with TRBD1 identical over 7 bases. Trimming removed 0 bases from V and 4 bases from J; junction bases left unmatched: 6. The CDR3 runs to 16 residues. Germline V CDR1 and CDR2: ENHRY, SYGVKD. As DNA, the CDR3 is TGTGCCATCAGTGAGTCGATTATGACAGGGGGAAACACCATATATTTT. Translating gives CAISESIMTGGNTIYF.

Points on this clonotype: A read error may be the cause here, since a much bigger clone is one base away. V and J are TRBV28 and TRBJ2-2; D may correspond to TRBD1 or TRBD2 (5 bases each). The CDR3 contains 15 residues. Germline V gene data show CDR1 as MDHEN and CDR2 as SYDVKM. This CDR3 is CANSFRPGGTGELFF. The CDR3 DNA reads TGTGCCAACAGTTTCCGCCCTGGGGGCACCGGGGAGCTGTTTTTT.

A note on this clonotype: This clone may be a read error of a much larger clone one base away. The gene calls are TRBV10-3 and TRBJ2-7; 9 nucleotides align to TRBD2. CDR1 and CDR2 from the germline V gene are ENHRY and SYGVKD. The CDR3 runs 15 residues. The CDR3 protein is CVISPPGLALNEQYF. The CDR3 coding sequence is TGTGTCATCAGTCCTCCGGGACTAGCTTTGAACGAGCAGTACTTC.

This clonotype was seen once. The chain employs TRBV6-5 and TRBJ1-6, with D unresolved. V dropped 4 bases and J dropped 19 bases, with 20 bases sitting between them. The germline V gene has CDR1 MNHEY and CDR2 SVGAGI. There are 13 residues in the CDR3. CDR3 amino acids: CASSLRAVSHLHF. CDR3 DNA: TGTGCCAGCAGTTTACGGGCGGTTTCACACCTTCACTTT.

With respect to this clonotype: This clone may be a read error of a much larger clone one base away. The rearrangement links TRBV6-6 to TRBJ2-1; 12 nucleotides agree with TRBD2. Germline V gives CDR1 MNHNY, CDR2 SVGAGI (reference sequence). With 6 bases clipped from V and 6 bases from J, the junction kept 12 bases outside the gene matches. The CDR3 totals 17 residues. CDR3 in amino acids: CASSLTSGSSGVNEQFF. The CDR3 coding sequence is TGTGCCAGCAGCCTGACTAGCGGGAGTTCTGGGGTCAATGAGCAGTTCTTC.

A word on this clonotype: Being one base from a much bigger clone, this may be a read error. The rearrangement links TRBV4-1 to TRBJ2-5; perhaps TRBD1 as D (6 bases). CDR3 length equals 14 residues. Germline CDR1 is MGHRA and CDR2 is YSYEKL. This chain's CDR3 is CVSSQIGGEETQYF. DNA of the CDR3: TGCGTCAGCAGCCAGATAGGGGGAGAGGAGACCCAGTACTTC.

Remarks on this clonotype: This may come from a read error, since a much larger clone is one base off. The CDR3 loop is CANSTEAGGNEQFF. In DNA form, the CDR3 reads TGTGCCAACAGCACAGAAGCGGGAGGGAATGAGCAGTTCTTC. V is TRBV13 and J is TRBJ2-1, with 10 bases that match TRBD2. Germline V lookup: CDR1 PRHDT, CDR2 FYEKMQ (reference sequence). This CDR3 has 14 amino acids.

With regard to this clonotype: At one end the junction does not follow the germline gene, possibly because of a read error. This chain joins TRBV6-6 and TRBJ2-1, with D unresolved. The CDR3 consists of 17 residues. Looked up from germline, CDR1 is MNHNY and CDR2 is SVGAGI (reference sequence). CDR3 residues: CAGSYLVLSPPDIEQFF. In DNA form, the CDR3 reads TGTGCCGGCAGTTATTTGGTCCTGAGTCCTCCTGACATTGAGCAGTTCTTC.

The chain uses TRBV4-3 and TRBJ2-1; 9 positions agree with TRBD2. The CDR3 has 15 amino acids. Germline V gene lookup returns CDR1 LGHNA and CDR2 YSLEER. V dropped 6 bases and J dropped 5; count of bases not matched to a gene: 8. CDR3 sequence (DNA): TGCGCCAGCAGTCACCTAGCGGGACGGCACAATGAGCAGTTCTTC. Translated: CASSHLAGRHNEQFF.

In its sample, this clonotype was seen many times. V and J are TRBV4-1 and TRBJ2-2; D ambiguous. This CDR3 region has 15 residues. Germline V gene data show CDR1 as MGHRA and CDR2 as YSYEKL. V lost 0 bases and J 6 bases, leaving 11 bases between the germline ends. This CDR3 reads CASSQDRVTAGELFF. The CDR3 region has the DNA TGCGCCAGCAGCCAAGATCGGGTTACGGCCGGGGAGCTGTTTTTT.

This clonotype was counted a few times. The chain employs TRBV5-1 and TRBJ2-2; D gene unclear. Trimming took 1 base from V and 5 from J, leaving 18 bases between them. Germline loops: CDR1 SGHRS, CDR2 YFSETQ. This CDR3 region has 17 residues. The CDR3 region has the DNA TGCGCCAGCAGCTTGATTGTCATCCCCGCCCGAACCGGGGAGCTGTTTTTT. It yields the protein CASSLIVIPARTGELFF.

This chain uses TRBV7-9 with TRBJ2-1; D ambiguous. The germline V gene encodes CDR1 SEHNR and CDR2 FQNEAQ (reference sequence). CDR3 length: 16 residues. V was cut by 0 bases and J by 2 bases, with 11 bases left in between. CDR3 residues: CASSLATPTTYNEQFF. In DNA, the CDR3 is TGTGCCAGCAGCTTAGCGACGCCTACTACCTACAATGAGCAGTTCTTC.

A note on this clonotype: A read error is likely, as this CDR3 ends without the conserved phenylalanine or tryptophan. V usage is TRBV11-2 and J usage is TRBJ2-3; D remains ambiguous. The CDR3 spans 13 residues. Germline loops: CDR1 SGHAT, CDR2 FQNNGV. CDR3: CSSSRPSTDTQYS. The DNA of the CDR3 is TGTTCCAGCAGCCGACCTAGCACAGATACGCAGTATTCT.

The V and J genes are TRBV6-2 or TRBV6-3 and TRBJ1-5, with D perhaps TRBD1 (5 bases). With 4 bases removed from V and 3 bases from J, the gap between germline ends came to 13 bases. The CDR3 length is 15 residues. The germline CDR1 and CDR2 sequences are MNHEY and SVGEGT. The CDR3 nucleotides read TGTGCCAGCAGTTCCAGATTAGGGGTCAATCAGCCCCAGCATTTT. This encodes CASSSRLGVNQPQHF.

The chain combines TRBV28 with TRBJ2-1, with TRBD2 identical over 10 bases. Germline CDR1 and CDR2: MDHEN and SYDVKM. CDR3 length: 15 amino acids. Losses at the gene ends were 5 bases for V and 9 bases for J; bases not matched to a gene: 10. The CDR3 loop is CASSRLGLASVEQFF. In nucleotides, the CDR3 is TGTGCCAGCAGTCGGCTGGGACTAGCGTCGGTTGAGCAGTTCTTC.

J is TRBJ1-5 and V is TRBV6-1, with TRBD1 matching 7 bases. Trimming took 6 bases from V and 7 from J; bases not matched to a gene: 9. Germline-derived CDR1 and CDR2 are MNHNS and SASEGT. This CDR3 is 14 amino acids long. The CDR3: CASRGTETSQPQHF. The CDR3 bases are TGTGCCAGCAGAGGGACAGAGACTAGCCAGCCCCAGCATTTT.

On this clonotype itself: A much larger clone differs from this one at a single base, so this may be a read error. This chain links TRBV6-1 with TRBJ2-4, with 7 bases that match TRBD2. CDR3 length equals 15 residues. The germline gives CDR1 MNHNS, CDR2 SASEGT. V gave up 1 base and J gave up 0 bases; unmatched junction bases: 0. The CDR3 sequence: CASSEGEGAKNIQYF. DNA for the CDR3: TGTGCCAGCAGTGAAGGGGAGGGAGCCAAAAACATTCAGTACTTC.

Remarks on this clonotype: Being one base from a much bigger clone, this may be a read error. The chain couples TRBV12-3 or TRBV12-4 to TRBJ2-2, with D unresolved. The CDR3 is 14 amino acids. DNA of the CDR3: TGTGGCAGCAGCCCTCGTGGGTTATCCGGGGAGCTGTTTTTT. As protein: CGSSPRGLSGELFF.

Worth noting for this clonotype: The conserved final phenylalanine or tryptophan is absent from the CDR3, which likely points to a read error. The DNA is omitted, as the CDR3 cannot be located on it reliably, and the CDR3 follows TCRdb's listing. The chain joins TRBV4-3 to TRBJ2-7. The germline gives CDR1 LGHNA, CDR2 YSLEER. A total of 15 residues make up the CDR3, ends included. This chain's CDR3 is CASSQDRLAGVEQHL.

Regarding this clonotype: Since a much larger clone is just one base distant, this may be a read error. This rearrangement joins TRBV12-3 or TRBV12-4 to TRBJ2-1, with D perhaps TRBD2 (6 bases). This CDR3 region has 14 residues. CDR3 DNA sequence: TGTGGCAGCAGTGCCGGGACTTTCATCAATGAGCAGTTCTTC. Encoded protein: CGSSAGTFINEQFF.

About this clonotype itself: One end of the junction is discordant with germline, which a read error may explain. The chain joins TRBV5-1 to TRBJ2-3, with D hard to call. Germline CDR1 is SGHRS and CDR2 is YFSETQ. CDR3 length: 15 amino acids. CDR3 DNA: TGCGCCAGCAGCTTGGTAGGGCAGGCCGAGCAGACCCAGTACTTT. The encoded protein is CASSLVGQAEQTQYF.

Worth noting for this clonotype: The CDR3 does not close with the conserved phenylalanine or tryptophan, likely indicating a read error. CDR3 sequence: CASSLIWGAKETQYS. CDR3 in DNA: TGTGCCAGCAGCTTAATATGGGGGGCAAAAGAGACCCAGTACTCC. The chain joins TRBV11-2 to TRBJ2-5; the D call may be TRBD1 or TRBD2 (6 bases each). Deletions cut 2 bases from V and 3 bases from J, with 13 bases between. Germline values: CDR1 SGHAT, CDR2 FQNNGV. CDR3 size: 15 residues.

On this clonotype itself: The junction and the germline gene differ at one end; a read error may be behind it. The chain couples TRBV11-2 to TRBJ2-1, with D possibly being TRBD1 (5 bases). This CDR3 region has 17 residues. CDR1 and CDR2 (germline): SGHAT, FQNNGV. The CDR3 nucleotides are TGTGCCAGCAGCTTAGATCGGTTCAGGGTTGTTGATAATGAGCAGTCCTTC. It specifies CASSLDRFRVVDNEQSF.

A remark on this clonotype: A much larger clone is a single base away; this may be a read error. The chain links TRBV5-6 to TRBJ2-1, with 7 bases matching TRBD1. Germline assignment: CDR1 SGHDT and CDR2 YYEEEE. The CDR3 loop spans 15 amino acids. CDR3 amino acids: CANSRGSDRDNEQFF. CDR3 in DNA: TGTGCCAACAGCCGAGGAAGTGACAGGGACAATGAGCAGTTCTTC.

The V call is TRBV6-2 or TRBV6-3, the J call TRBJ2-7, with 8 nucleotides matching TRBD2. J lost 2 bases, V lost 5 bases, and 11 bases had no gene match. The length of the CDR3 is 16 residues. Looked up from germline, CDR1 is MNHEY and CDR2 is SVGEGT. CDR3 nucleotide sequence: TGTGCCAGCAGTGGACTTTCCAGGACTAGCCCCTACGAGCAGTACTTC. It codes for CASSGLSRTSPYEQYF.

Points on this clonotype: An end of the junction differs from the germline gene, which may be a read error. V and J are TRBV11-2 and TRBJ2-2, with 9 bases that match TRBD1. Germline V CDR1 and CDR2: SGHAT, FQNNGV. The CDR3 is made up of 16 amino acids. CDR3 sequence reads: CASRSIGTGNTEELFF. The DNA for the CDR3 is TGTGCCAGCAGGTCTATCGGGACAGGGAACACCGAGGAGCTGTTTTTT.